This T cell receptor (beta chain) was sequenced in a study of blood T cell repertoires in COVID-19. In the original workflow: Reference gene primer amplification gave nucleated cell count estimates. Here immunoSEQ multiplex PCR was the method, and the copy in TCRdb shows in-frame clones only, minus some. V and J calls and clone size are as listed in that table; D and trimming were resolved from the DNA. The profile shows fewer than 140,000 clones, 76% of them singletons. The CDR3 length is 13 residues. The V gene lost 5 bases and the J gene lost 2 bases, with 9 bases spanning the gap. Germline lookup yields CDR1 MRHNA and CDR2 SNTAGT.

Sequenced input: peripheral blood. The source is an elderly man with COVID-19, enrolled during active disease. This chain connects TRBV6-4 to TRBJ1-2; D might be TRBD1 (5 bases). Here the CDR3 reads CASSSGLNYGYTF. CDR3 bases: TGTGCCAGCAGTTCAGGGCTAAACTATGGCTACACCTTC.